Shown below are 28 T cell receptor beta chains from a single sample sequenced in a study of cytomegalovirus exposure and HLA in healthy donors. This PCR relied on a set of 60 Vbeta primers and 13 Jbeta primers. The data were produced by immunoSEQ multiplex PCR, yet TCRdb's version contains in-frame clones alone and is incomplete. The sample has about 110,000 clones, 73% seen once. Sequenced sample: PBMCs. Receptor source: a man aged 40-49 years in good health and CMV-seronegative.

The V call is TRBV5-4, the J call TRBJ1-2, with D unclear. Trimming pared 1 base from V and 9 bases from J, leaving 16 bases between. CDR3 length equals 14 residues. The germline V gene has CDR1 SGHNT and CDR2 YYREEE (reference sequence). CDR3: CASSLFPPGVSYTF. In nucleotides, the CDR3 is TGTGCCAGCAGCTTGTTCCCACCCGGGGTAAGCTACACCTTC.

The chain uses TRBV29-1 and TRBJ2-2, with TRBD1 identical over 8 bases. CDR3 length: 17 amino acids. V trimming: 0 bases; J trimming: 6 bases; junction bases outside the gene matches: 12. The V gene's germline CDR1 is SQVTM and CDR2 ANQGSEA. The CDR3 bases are TGCAGCGTTGAAGATCCCCGGACAGGGACACATTCCGGGGAGCTGTTTTTT. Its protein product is CSVEDPRTGTHSGELFF.

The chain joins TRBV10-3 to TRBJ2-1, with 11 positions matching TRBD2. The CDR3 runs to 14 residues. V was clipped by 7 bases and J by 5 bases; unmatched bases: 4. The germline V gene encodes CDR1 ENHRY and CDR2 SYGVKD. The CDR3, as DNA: TGTGCCATCACCTCGGGACTAGCGGACAATGAGCAGTTCTTC. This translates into CAITSGLADNEQFF.

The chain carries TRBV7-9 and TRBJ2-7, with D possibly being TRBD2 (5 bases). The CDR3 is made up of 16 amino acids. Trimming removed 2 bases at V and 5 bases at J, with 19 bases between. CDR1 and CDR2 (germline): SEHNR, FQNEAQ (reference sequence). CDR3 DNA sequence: TGTGCCAGCAGCTTATCGGGCGGGCCGAAACCCAACGAGCAGTACTTC. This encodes CASSLSGGPKPNEQYF.

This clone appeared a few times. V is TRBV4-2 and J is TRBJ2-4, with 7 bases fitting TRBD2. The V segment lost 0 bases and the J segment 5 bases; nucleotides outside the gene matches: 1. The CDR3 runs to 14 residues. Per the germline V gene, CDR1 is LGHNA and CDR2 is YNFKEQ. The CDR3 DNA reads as TGTGCCAGCAGCCAAGATGGGGGGGAAAACATTCAGTACTTC. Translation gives CASSQDGGENIQYF.

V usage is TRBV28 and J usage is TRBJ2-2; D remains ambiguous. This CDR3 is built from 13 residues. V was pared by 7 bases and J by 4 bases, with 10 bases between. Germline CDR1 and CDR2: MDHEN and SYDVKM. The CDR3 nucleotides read TGTGCCAGCAAAACAGAGATCACCGGGGAGCTGTTTTTT. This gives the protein CASKTEITGELFF.

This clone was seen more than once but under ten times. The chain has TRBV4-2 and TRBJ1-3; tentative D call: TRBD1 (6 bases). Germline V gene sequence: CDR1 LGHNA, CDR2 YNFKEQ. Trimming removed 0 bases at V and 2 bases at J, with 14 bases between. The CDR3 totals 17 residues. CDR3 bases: TGTGCCAGCAGCCAAGATTTAGGGGGGGCAGCTGGAAACACCATATATTTT. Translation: CASSQDLGGAAGNTIYF.

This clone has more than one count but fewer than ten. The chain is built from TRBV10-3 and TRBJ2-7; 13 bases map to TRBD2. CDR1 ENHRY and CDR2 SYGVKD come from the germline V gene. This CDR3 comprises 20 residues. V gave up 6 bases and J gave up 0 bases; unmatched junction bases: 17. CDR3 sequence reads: CAIRATTTSGGPTLSYEQYF. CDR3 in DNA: TGTGCCATCAGAGCCACCACGACTAGCGGGGGGCCAACCCTCTCCTACGAGCAGTACTTC.

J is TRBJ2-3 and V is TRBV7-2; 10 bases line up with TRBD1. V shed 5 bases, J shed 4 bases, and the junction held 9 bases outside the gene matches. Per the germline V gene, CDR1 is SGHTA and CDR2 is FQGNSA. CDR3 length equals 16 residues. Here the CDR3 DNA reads TGTGCCAGCAGCAAGGAGGGACAGGGGAGCGCAGATACGCAGTATTTT. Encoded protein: CASSKEGQGSADTQYF.

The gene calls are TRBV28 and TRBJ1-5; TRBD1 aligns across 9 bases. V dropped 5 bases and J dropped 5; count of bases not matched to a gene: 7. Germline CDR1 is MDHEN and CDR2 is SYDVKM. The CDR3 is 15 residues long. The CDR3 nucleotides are TGTGCCAGCAGTATACGACGGACAGGGGATCAGCCCCAGCATTTT. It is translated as CASSIRRTGDQPQHF.

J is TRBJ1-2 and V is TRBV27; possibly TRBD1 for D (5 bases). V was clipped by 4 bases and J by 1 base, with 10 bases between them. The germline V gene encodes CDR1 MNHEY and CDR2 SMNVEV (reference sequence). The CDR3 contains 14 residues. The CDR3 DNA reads TGTGCCAGCAGTTCCTACAGGAATAACTATGGCTACACCTTC. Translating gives CASSSYRNNYGYTF.

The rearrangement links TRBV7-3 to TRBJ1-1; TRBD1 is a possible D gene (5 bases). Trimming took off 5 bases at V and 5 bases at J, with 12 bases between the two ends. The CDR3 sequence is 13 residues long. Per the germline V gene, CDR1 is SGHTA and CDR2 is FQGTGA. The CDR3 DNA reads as TGTGCCAGCAGCCCACTGGGGGGGACTGAAGCTTTCTTT. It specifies CASSPLGGTEAFF.

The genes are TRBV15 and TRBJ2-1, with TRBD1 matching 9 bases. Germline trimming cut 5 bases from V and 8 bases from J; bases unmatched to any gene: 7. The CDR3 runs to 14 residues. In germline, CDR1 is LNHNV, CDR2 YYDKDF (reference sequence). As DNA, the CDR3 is TGTGCCACCAGCCCCAGGACAGGGGTGGATGAGCAGTTCTTC. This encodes CATSPRTGVDEQFF.

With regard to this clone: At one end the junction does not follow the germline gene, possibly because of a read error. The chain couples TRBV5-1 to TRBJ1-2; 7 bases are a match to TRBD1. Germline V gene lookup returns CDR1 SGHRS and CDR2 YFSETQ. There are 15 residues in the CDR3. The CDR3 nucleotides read TGCGCCAGCAGCTTGGGGGACAGTGGGGTATCGGGCTACCCCTTC. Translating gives CASSLGDSGVSGYPF.

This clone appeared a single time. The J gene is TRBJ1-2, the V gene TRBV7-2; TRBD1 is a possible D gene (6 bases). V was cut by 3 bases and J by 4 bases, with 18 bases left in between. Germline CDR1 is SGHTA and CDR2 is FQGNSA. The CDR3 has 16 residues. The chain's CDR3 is CASSFRSGQGSYGYTF. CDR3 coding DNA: TGTGCCAGCAGCTTCCGCTCGGGACAAGGGTCCTATGGCTACACCTTC.

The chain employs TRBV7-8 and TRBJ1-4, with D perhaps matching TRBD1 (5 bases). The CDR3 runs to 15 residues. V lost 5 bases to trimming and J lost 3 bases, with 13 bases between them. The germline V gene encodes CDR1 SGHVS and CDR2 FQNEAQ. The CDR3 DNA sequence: TGTGCCAGCAGCGGAGAAGGACACCCTAATGAAAAACTGTTTTTT. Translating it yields CASSGEGHPNEKLFF.

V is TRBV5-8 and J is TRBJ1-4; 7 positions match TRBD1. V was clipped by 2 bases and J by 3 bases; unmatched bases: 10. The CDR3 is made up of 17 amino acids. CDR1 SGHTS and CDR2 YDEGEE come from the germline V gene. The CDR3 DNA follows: TGTGCCAGCAGCTTAGACATCCGGGACAGCCCTAATGAAAAACTGTTTTTT. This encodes CASSLDIRDSPNEKLFF.

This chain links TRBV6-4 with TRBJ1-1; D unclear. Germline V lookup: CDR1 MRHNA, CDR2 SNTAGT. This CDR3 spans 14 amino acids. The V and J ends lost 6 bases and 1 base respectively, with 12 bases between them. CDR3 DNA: TGTGCCAGCAGCACTGACCGGGGGAACACTGAAGCTTTCTTT. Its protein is CASSTDRGNTEAFF.

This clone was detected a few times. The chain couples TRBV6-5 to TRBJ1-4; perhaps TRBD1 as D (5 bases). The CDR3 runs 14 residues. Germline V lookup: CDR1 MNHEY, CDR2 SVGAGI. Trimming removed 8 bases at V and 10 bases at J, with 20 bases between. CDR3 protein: CASGQGAPLGKLFF. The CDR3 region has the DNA TGTGCCAGCGGGCAGGGCGCCCCCCTGGGAAAACTGTTTTTT.

The DNA for the CDR3 is TGTGCCAGTAGTAGTCTAGTGCAAGAGACCCAGTACTTC. It translates to CASSSLVQETQYF. The chain joins TRBV19 to TRBJ2-5; D is undetermined. The V end was cut by 4 bases, the J end by 2 bases, with 8 bases between. The CDR3 loop spans 13 amino acids. CDR1 is LNHDA and CDR2 is SQIVND in the germline V gene (reference sequence).

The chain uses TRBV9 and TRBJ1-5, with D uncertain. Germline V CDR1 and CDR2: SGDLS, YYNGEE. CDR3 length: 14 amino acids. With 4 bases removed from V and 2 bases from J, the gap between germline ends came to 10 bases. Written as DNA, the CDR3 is TGTGCCAGCAGCTCGTTCGGGGGCAATCAGCCCCAGCATTTT. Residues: CASSSFGGNQPQHF.

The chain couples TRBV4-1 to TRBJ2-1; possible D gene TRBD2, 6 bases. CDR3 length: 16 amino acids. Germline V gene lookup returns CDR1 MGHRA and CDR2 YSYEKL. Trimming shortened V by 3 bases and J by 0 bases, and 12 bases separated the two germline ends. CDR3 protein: CASSQDHGSSYNEQFF. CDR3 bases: TGCGCCAGCAGCCAGGACCACGGGAGCTCCTACAATGAGCAGTTCTTC.

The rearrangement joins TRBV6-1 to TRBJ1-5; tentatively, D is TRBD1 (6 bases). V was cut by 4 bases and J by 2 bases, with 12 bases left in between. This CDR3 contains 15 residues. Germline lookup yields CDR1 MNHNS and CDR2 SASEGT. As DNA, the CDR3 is TGTGCCAGCAGTGGAACAGGGTGGGGCAATCAGCCCCAGCATTTT. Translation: CASSGTGWGNQPQHF.

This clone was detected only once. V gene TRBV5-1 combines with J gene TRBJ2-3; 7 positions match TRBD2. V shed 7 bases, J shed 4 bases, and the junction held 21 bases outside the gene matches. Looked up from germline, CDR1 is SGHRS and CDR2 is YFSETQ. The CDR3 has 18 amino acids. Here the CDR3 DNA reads TGCGCCAGCCTCCCCCTGGGGCAGCGGGGAAGTGGGGCAGATACGCAGTATTTT. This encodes CASLPLGQRGSGADTQYF.

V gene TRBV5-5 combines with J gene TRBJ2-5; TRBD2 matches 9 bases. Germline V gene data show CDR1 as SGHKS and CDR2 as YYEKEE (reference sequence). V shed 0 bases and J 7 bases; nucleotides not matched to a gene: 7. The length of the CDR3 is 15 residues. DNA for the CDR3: TGTGCCAGCAGCTTGGTGGCTAGCGGGGTAGGGACCCAGTACTTC. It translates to CASSLVASGVGTQYF.

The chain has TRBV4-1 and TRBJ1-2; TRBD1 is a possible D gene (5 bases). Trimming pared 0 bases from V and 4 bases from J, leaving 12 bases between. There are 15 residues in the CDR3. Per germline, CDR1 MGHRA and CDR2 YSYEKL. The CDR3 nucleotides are TGCGCCAGCAGCCAAGACAGGGCACGACTCTATGGCTACACCTTC. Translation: CASSQDRARLYGYTF.

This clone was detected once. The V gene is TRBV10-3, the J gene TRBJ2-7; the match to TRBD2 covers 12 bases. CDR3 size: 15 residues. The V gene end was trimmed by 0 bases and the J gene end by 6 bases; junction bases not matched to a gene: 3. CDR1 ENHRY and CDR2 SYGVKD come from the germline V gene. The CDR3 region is CAISESTSGGSEQYF. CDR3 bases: TGTGCCATCAGTGAGTCAACTAGCGGGGGGTCCGAGCAGTACTTC.

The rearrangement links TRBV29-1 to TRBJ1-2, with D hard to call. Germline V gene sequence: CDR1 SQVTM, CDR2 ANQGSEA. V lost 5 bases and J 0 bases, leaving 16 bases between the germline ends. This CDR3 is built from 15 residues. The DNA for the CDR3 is TGCAGCGTTTCAGAGGCTATCGTTTCTAACTATGGCTACACCTTC. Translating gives CSVSEAIVSNYGYTF.